This TCR beta chain was observed in a study of T cell responses to AZD1222 COVID-19 vaccine. The CDR3 sequence is 15 residues long. V trimming: 6 bases; J trimming: 2 bases; junction bases outside the gene matches: 6. CDR1 MDHEN and CDR2 SYDVKM come from the germline V gene. Study findings and constraints: Along spike, vaccine-associated CD4 TCRs were found throughout, with dominance at 160-218 and 743-854. It was only a handful of AZD1222 recipients who were seropositive at baseline.

Points on this clone: Antigen specificity is unknown.

Sequencing used immunoSEQ multiplex PCR; TCRdb keeps in-frame clones, though not all of them. This table has roughly 55,000 clones, around 89% appearing once. The material sequenced was peripheral blood, taken on day 0 of AZD1222 vaccination. V is TRBV28 and J is TRBJ1-5; 8 positions match TRBD1. The origin of this receptor is an adult in good health. The CDR3 is CASSLTGAGNQPQHF. CDR3 nucleotides: TGTGCCAGCAGCCTGACAGGGGCGGGCAATCAGCCCCAGCATTTT.